The T cell receptor (beta chain) under discussion was sequenced for a study of control samples from healthy donors and cancer patients. The CDR3 length is 18 residues. Germline CDR1 MNHEY, CDR2 SVGEGT. With 4 bases removed from V and 4 bases from J, the gap between germline ends came to 22 bases. Only in-frame clones appear in the TCRdb table, and some are missing; sequencing was by immunoSEQ multiplex PCR. The sample shows some 79,000 clones, 70% to 90% of them seen only once. The TCR was taken from a man aged 50-59 years in good health. The sequenced material came from blood. The rearrangement uses TRBV6-2 or TRBV6-3 and TRBJ1-4; tentatively, D is TRBD1 (5 bases). For the CDR3, the DNA is TGTGCCAGCAGTTCTCGGGGGGACCTAGCCCTTAATAATGAAAAACTGTTTTTT. This gives the protein CASSSRGDLALNNEKLFF.